This T cell receptor (beta chain) was recorded in a study of read filtering for tumor transcriptome and immune sequencing. In the study overall: About 8 patients were R-ISS I, about 16 were R-ISS II, 7 were R-ISS III. Study-level results: This fraction held mixed bone marrow immune cells after CD138-negative sorting. Dropping single-read clonotypes raised IR-seq and RNA-seq shared-clonotype correlation.

This clonotype has at least ten counts. Its antigen is unidentified. The germline gives CDR1 MDHEN, CDR2 SYDVKM. The CDR3 loop spans 14 amino acids. Trimming took 4 bases from V and 10 from J, leaving 17 bases between them. Molecular barcoded adaptors covering alpha/delta and beta/gamma chains were used on approximately 400 ng RNA. Using its own MiXCR run on the reads, TCRdb lists one record per CDR3 protein. The profile shows roughly 61,000 distinct CDR3 sequences, roughly 12% of them singletons. V gene TRBV28 combines with J gene TRBJ2-1; tentatively, D is TRBD1 or TRBD2 (5 bases each). Material: a population of CD138-negative cells sorted from bone marrow. The source of this sequence is a donor at least 40 years old with multiple myeloma. CDR3 sequence reads: CASSSPGPVFEQFF. CDR3 nucleotide sequence: TGTGCCAGCAGTTCTCCGGGACCAGTCTTCGAGCAGTTCTTC.